One sample yielded the 20 T cell receptor beta chains listed below, sequenced in a study of blood T cell repertoires in COVID-19. Libraries were prepared by immunoSEQ multiplex PCR; TCRdb keeps only in-frame clonotypes and omits some of them. The sample contains over 200,000 clones, around 82% of which appear only once. The specimen sequenced was peripheral blood. The receptors were gathered from a man aged 40-55 years with active or convalescent COVID-19.

The V call is TRBV20-1, the J call TRBJ1-6, with 9 bases that match TRBD1. V dropped 3 bases and J dropped 10; count of bases not matched to a gene: 7. CDR1 is DFQATT, CDR2 SNEGSKA, per germline (reference sequence). CDR3 size: 14 residues. CDR3 residues: CSASPGTGRSPLHF. The CDR3 nucleotides are TGCAGTGCTAGTCCCGGGACAGGGAGGTCACCCCTCCACTTT.

V and J are TRBV19 and TRBJ2-1; D is possibly TRBD2 (6 bases). The CDR3 extends over 15 amino acids. Deletions cut 6 bases from V and 3 bases from J, with 15 bases between. Germline lookup yields CDR1 LNHDA and CDR2 SQIVND (reference sequence). The CDR3 reads CASRRRGPNYNEQFF. The CDR3 region has the DNA TGTGCCAGTAGAAGGAGGGGTCCCAACTACAATGAGCAGTTCTTC.

The chain recombines TRBV30 with TRBJ2-1; 10 positions match TRBD2. The CDR3 has 15 residues. Germline V gives CDR1 GTSNPN, CDR2 SVGIG (reference sequence). Trimming took 5 bases from V and 4 from J; bases not matched to a gene: 8. The CDR3 protein is CAWQVAGGAYNEQFF. For the CDR3, the DNA is TGTGCCTGGCAGGTAGCGGGAGGAGCATACAATGAGCAGTTCTTC.

V usage is TRBV2 and J usage is TRBJ1-6; a weak D match, TRBD1 (6 bases). The CDR3 is made up of 14 amino acids. Trimming stripped 8 bases from V and 0 bases from J, with 8 bases between. Germline assignment: CDR1 SNHLY and CDR2 FYNNEI. CDR3 in amino acids: CASGGNSYNSPLHF. CDR3 DNA sequence: TGTGCCAGCGGGGGCAACTCCTATAATTCACCCCTCCACTTT.

This chain connects TRBV5-4 to TRBJ2-7, with D perhaps TRBD2 (6 bases). Germline V gene data show CDR1 as SGHNT and CDR2 as YYREEE (reference sequence). The length of the CDR3 is 14 residues. Trimming pared 4 bases from V and 2 bases from J, leaving 13 bases between. CDR3 sequence: CASSVGGAPYEQYF. CDR3 in DNA: TGTGCCAGCAGCGTCGGAGGGGCCCCCTACGAGCAGTACTTC.

This rearrangement joins TRBV4-1 to TRBJ2-7; 8 bases are shared with TRBD1. The V gene end was trimmed by 6 bases and the J gene end by 4 bases; junction bases not matched to a gene: 11. Per the germline V gene, CDR1 is MGHRA and CDR2 is YSYEKL. This CDR3 region has 15 residues. The CDR3 sequence: CASRGGQGEKYEQYF. CDR3 nucleotides: TGCGCCAGCAGGGGTGGACAGGGAGAAAAGTACGAGCAGTACTTC.

The rearrangement joins TRBV9 to TRBJ1-1, with D maybe TRBD1 (5 bases). The CDR3 runs to 15 residues. V was shortened by 0 bases and J by 0 bases, with 9 bases between the two germline ends. Germline assignment: CDR1 SGDLS and CDR2 YYNGEE. CDR3 sequence reads: CASSVGQGLNTEAFF. The CDR3 coding sequence is TGTGCCAGCAGCGTAGGCCAGGGATTGAACACTGAAGCTTTCTTT.

This chain uses TRBV6-5 with TRBJ1-2; 11 nucleotides line up with TRBD1. Germline loops: CDR1 MNHEY, CDR2 SVGAGI. J gave up 3 bases and V 8 bases, and 8 bases lay outside the gene matches. CDR3 length: 15 residues. The CDR3 here is CASWRGGQGDYGYTF. CDR3 nucleotide sequence: TGTGCCAGCTGGAGGGGGGGACAGGGGGACTATGGCTACACCTTC.

V usage is TRBV4-2 and J usage is TRBJ2-3; 13 positions agree with TRBD2. The germline V gene encodes CDR1 LGHNA and CDR2 YNFKEQ. V lost 0 bases to trimming and J lost 2 bases; unmatched junction nucleotides: 8. The CDR3 spans 19 residues. CDR3 protein: CASSQDPLAGGPHTDTQYF. Here the CDR3 DNA reads TGTGCCAGCAGCCAAGATCCACTAGCGGGAGGGCCCCACACAGATACGCAGTATTTT.

J is TRBJ2-1 and V is TRBV18; D might be TRBD2 (6 bases). The CDR3 sequence is 14 residues long. The V and J ends lost 5 bases and 5 bases respectively, with 13 bases between them. The germline V gene encodes CDR1 KGHSH and CDR2 LQKENI. CDR3 residues: CASSRARGNNEQFF. In nucleotides, the CDR3 is TGTGCCAGCTCAAGGGCACGGGGGAACAATGAGCAGTTCTTC.

The chain uses TRBV7-8 and TRBJ2-5, with 7 bases lining up with TRBD1. The V gene end was trimmed by 1 base and the J gene end by 2 bases; junction bases not matched to a gene: 10. This CDR3 comprises 17 residues. The germline gives CDR1 SGHVS, CDR2 FQNEAQ. The CDR3 coding sequence is TGTGCCAGCAGCTTAGGACAGGGTTTTACCATACAAGAGACCCAGTACTTC. Protein product: CASSLGQGFTIQETQYF.

As for this clone: Other DNA sequences within the sample encode an identical CDR3. This chain links TRBV10-2 with TRBJ2-7; D not certain. Deletions cut 8 bases from V and 1 base from J, with 6 bases between. This CDR3 region has 11 residues. The germline gives CDR1 WSHSY, CDR2 SAAADI. The CDR3 DNA follows: TGCGCCAGCTCCCCTTCCTACGAGCAGTACTTC. Protein product: CASSPSYEQYF.

The J gene is TRBJ1-1, the V gene TRBV7-2, with D hard to call. Germline CDR1 and CDR2: SGHTA and FQGNSA. CDR3 size: 11 residues. V shed 4 bases and J shed 7 bases, with 7 bases lying between them. CDR3 residues: CASSSSVEAFF. The CDR3, as DNA: TGTGCCAGCAGCTCCTCAGTTGAAGCTTTCTTT.

The chain couples TRBV7-2 to TRBJ2-2; D unclear. The germline CDR1 and CDR2 sequences are SGHTA and FQGNSA. This CDR3 comprises 16 residues. V was cut by 5 bases and J by 2 bases, with 15 bases left in between. CDR3 residues: CASSPNTHKNTGELFF. The CDR3 DNA sequence: TGTGCCAGCAGCCCCAACACACACAAAAACACCGGGGAGCTGTTTTTT.

This clone has a single count. The gene calls are TRBV6-5 and TRBJ1-1; maybe TRBD1 (6 bases). The germline CDR1 and CDR2 sequences are MNHEY and SVGAGI. The CDR3 is 13 amino acids. Trimming pared 6 bases from V and 5 bases from J, leaving 13 bases between. The CDR3 region is CASSSTGRTEAFF. Written as DNA, the CDR3 is TGTGCCAGCAGCTCAACAGGGCGTACTGAAGCTTTCTTT.

The gene calls are TRBV19 and TRBJ1-5; possible D gene TRBD1, 6 bases. The CDR3 length is 14 residues. Trimming cost V 5 bases and J 6 bases, with 14 bases left between them. Germline V gene lookup returns CDR1 LNHDA and CDR2 SQIVND (reference sequence). CDR3 in amino acids: CASSGEARGQPQHF. The CDR3, as DNA: TGTGCCAGTAGTGGTGAGGCCAGGGGTCAGCCCCAGCATTTT.

This rearrangement joins TRBV6-5 to TRBJ1-2; D unresolved. Trimming removed 7 bases from V and 2 bases from J, with 14 bases in between. Germline CDR1 reads MNHEY; CDR2 reads SVGAGI. The CDR3 loop spans 14 amino acids. The CDR3 bases are TGTGCCAGCACTAAAACTGGGAGGAACTATGGCTACACCTTC. This translates into CASTKTGRNYGYTF.

The rearrangement uses TRBV24-1 and TRBJ2-1; unclear D gene. Per the germline V gene, CDR1 is KGHDR and CDR2 is SFDVKD. The germline V and J ends were trimmed by 10 bases and 9 bases, with 15 bases remaining between them. The CDR3 is made up of 12 amino acids. This chain's CDR3 is CATSSDTVEQFF. In DNA form, the CDR3 reads TGTGCCACGTCCTCCGATACAGTTGAGCAGTTCTTC.

The V and J genes are TRBV7-2 and TRBJ2-7; D perhaps matches TRBD2 (5 bases). V was pared by 4 bases and J by 7 bases, with 11 bases between. Germline CDR1 SGHTA, CDR2 FQGNSA. CDR3 size: 12 residues. CDR3 sequence: CASSSPPGEQYF. CDR3 sequence (DNA): TGTGCCAGCAGCTCGCCTCCGGGGGAGCAGTACTTC.

The chain employs TRBV5-1 and TRBJ2-7; D ambiguous. Germline V CDR1 and CDR2: SGHRS, YFSETQ. The V end lost 1 base, the J end lost 0 bases, and 17 bases lay between the germline ends. CDR3 length: 17 amino acids. The CDR3 loop is CASSLLPSAASSYEQYF. The CDR3 DNA reads as TGCGCCAGCAGCTTGCTCCCTTCCGCGGCCAGCTCCTACGAGCAGTACTTC.